One and the same sample provided the 23 T cell receptor beta chains below, sequenced in a study of blood T cell repertoires in COVID-19. Sequencing was performed with immunoSEQ multiplex PCR; in TCRdb, only in-frame clones are kept and a portion is missing. The table shows 130,000 to 150,000 clones, with around 82% occurring only once. The sequenced material came from peripheral blood. These receptors all stem from a man aged 55 to 70 with active or convalescent COVID-19.

This sequence joins TRBV3-1 (or the pseudogene TRBV3-2) and TRBJ2-7; 9 bases agree with TRBD1. This CDR3 is built from 16 residues. Trimming took 4 bases from V and 3 from J; bases not matched to a gene: 10. Germline assignment: CDR1 LGHDT and CDR2 YNNKEL (reference sequence). The CDR3, as DNA: TGTGCCAGCAGCCGCACCTCTCACAGGGGGCTCTACGAGCAGTACTTC. It codes for CASSRTSHRGLYEQYF.

V gene TRBV2 combines with J gene TRBJ1-3, with 7 nucleotides matching TRBD1. This CDR3 is 17 amino acids long. V lost 6 bases to trimming and J lost 11 bases; unmatched junction nucleotides: 22. In germline, CDR1 is SNHLY, CDR2 FYNNEI. The CDR3: CASRRTTRTGRSSSIYF. The CDR3 DNA follows: TGTGCCAGCAGGAGAACTACGCGGACAGGTCGATCTTCCTCCATATATTTT.

This rearrangement joins TRBV6-2 or TRBV6-3 to TRBJ2-1, with a possible D match to TRBD2 (6 bases). The V and J ends lost 0 bases and 7 bases respectively, with 13 bases between them. The CDR3 has 15 amino acids. Germline V gene data show CDR1 as MNHEY and CDR2 as SVGEGT. The DNA of the CDR3 is TGTGCCAGCAGTTACTCGGCGGGATCAGAGAATGAGCAGTTCTTC. Amino acids: CASSYSAGSENEQFF.

This chain joins TRBV7-9 and TRBJ2-1, with 7 bases that match TRBD2. The length of the CDR3 is 17 residues. Unmatched junction bases numbered 14, after V lost 5 bases and J lost 4 bases. CDR1 is SEHNR, CDR2 FQNEAQ, per germline (reference sequence). CDR3 in DNA: TGTGCCAGCAGCGAATCTAGCGGAGGGGCGGGTTACAATGAGCAGTTCTTC. Translated, it gives CASSESSGGAGYNEQFF. Based on the CDR3 plus reference TRBV7-9 and TRBJ2-1, the full variable domain is DTGVSQNPRHKITKRGQNVTFRCDPISEHNRLYWYRQTLGQGPEFLTYFQNEAQLEKSRLLSDRFSAERPKGSFSTLEIQRTEQGDSAMYLCASSESSGGAGYNEQFFGPGTRLTVL.

This clone was counted between two and nine times. The chain links TRBV2 to TRBJ2-3, with TRBD2 identical over 11 bases. This CDR3 spans 14 amino acids. Germline values: CDR1 SNHLY, CDR2 FYNNEI. V lost 11 bases, J lost 0 bases, and 4 bases stayed unmatched. As DNA, the CDR3 is TGTGCCTCCGGGACTAGCGGAAGCACAGATACGCAGTATTTT. It specifies CASGTSGSTDTQYF.

The rearrangement links TRBV3-1 (or the pseudogene TRBV3-2) to TRBJ2-5, with TRBD2 matching 10 bases. The V gene end was trimmed by 1 base and the J gene end by 2 bases; junction bases not matched to a gene: 4. Per germline, CDR1 LGHDT and CDR2 YNNKEL (reference sequence). CDR3 length equals 16 residues. CDR3 sequence: CASSQVLAGDQETQYF. CDR3 sequence (DNA): TGTGCCAGCAGCCAAGTCCTAGCGGGAGATCAAGAGACCCAGTACTTC.

Only a few counts were recorded for this clone. The V gene is TRBV7-9, the J gene TRBJ2-7; 7 bases match TRBD1. CDR1 is SEHNR, CDR2 FQNEAQ, per germline (reference sequence). The CDR3 has 13 amino acids. J gave up 3 bases and V 5 bases, and 4 bases lay outside the gene matches. The CDR3 DNA reads TGTGCCAGCAGCGACAGGGTGCTCTACGAGCAGTACTTC. Its protein is CASSDRVLYEQYF.

This chain connects TRBV5-4 to TRBJ1-2, with 7 bases fitting TRBD1. The CDR3 sequence is 14 residues long. Trimming cost V 4 bases and J 8 bases; bases outside gene matches: 11. Germline assignment: CDR1 SGHNT and CDR2 YYREEE (reference sequence). The CDR3 region has the DNA TGTGCCAGCAGCCCCCAGGGGGGAAGAGGAGGCTACACCTTC. Its protein product is CASSPQGGRGGYTF.

The J gene is TRBJ2-5, the V gene TRBV10-3; TRBD2 matches at 9 bases. The CDR3 extends over 15 amino acids. Germline CDR1 is ENHRY and CDR2 is SYGVKD. Trimming took 3 bases from V and 2 from J; bases not matched to a gene: 4. The DNA of the CDR3 is TGTGCCATCAGTGACGTCCTAGCGGGACAAGAGACCCAGTACTTC. It yields the protein CAISDVLAGQETQYF.

The V and J genes are TRBV7-2 and TRBJ2-4; tentatively, D is TRBD2 (6 bases). CDR3 length: 14 residues. CDR1 is SGHTA and CDR2 is FQGNSA in the germline V gene. Trimming shortened V by 1 base and J by 10 bases, and 14 bases separated the two germline ends. The CDR3 is CASSLGGGAQIQYF. The CDR3 nucleotides read TGTGCCAGCAGCTTAGGAGGAGGGGCTCAGATTCAGTACTTC.

The rearrangement joins TRBV30 to TRBJ1-2; 7 bases map to TRBD1. Germline values: CDR1 GTSNPN, CDR2 SVGIG (reference sequence). CDR3 size: 13 residues. V was pared by 1 base and J by 3 bases, with 2 bases of the junction left unmatched. DNA for the CDR3: TGTGCCTGGAGTGGGACAGGCCACTATGGCTACACCTTC. It encodes CAWSGTGHYGYTF. Full variable domain (rest looked up from reference TRBV30 and TRBJ1-2): SQTIHQWPATLVQPVGSPLSLECTVEGTSNPNLYWYRQAAGRGLQLLFYSVGIGQISSEVPQNLSASRPQDRQFILSSKKLLLSDSGFYLCAWSGTGHYGYTFGSGTRLTVV.

This chain joins TRBV5-1 and TRBJ2-7, with D possibly TRBD2 on 6 matching bases. From germline, CDR1 is SGHRS and CDR2 YFSETQ. Trimming cost V 2 bases and J 2 bases, with 17 bases left between them. The CDR3 is 16 amino acids. The CDR3 DNA reads TGCGCCAGCAGCTTCGACACCGGGACTGGCCCCTACGAGCAGTACTTC. Its translation is CASSFDTGTGPYEQYF.

With regard to this clone: Distinct nucleotide sequences in the sample also encode this CDR3. The chain employs TRBV6-5 and TRBJ2-7; 7 bases are shared with TRBD1. The CDR3 covers 13 residues. Germline assignment: CDR1 MNHEY and CDR2 SVGAGI. Germline trimming cut 4 bases from V and 2 bases from J; bases unmatched to any gene: 2. The chain's CDR3 is CASSLGQTYEQYF. The CDR3 DNA is TGTGCCAGCAGTTTGGGACAGACCTACGAGCAGTACTTC.

The DNA for the CDR3 is TGTGCCATTGGGACTAGCGGTGGGGGGCAAGAGACCCAGTACTTC. Protein sequence: CAIGTSGGGQETQYF. The V call is TRBV7-9, the J call TRBJ2-5; 11 nucleotides line up with TRBD2. This CDR3 contains 15 residues. From germline, CDR1 is SEHNR and CDR2 FQNEAQ (reference sequence). The V and J ends lost 10 bases and 2 bases, in that order; junction bases with no gene match: 9. Complete variable domain (other parts from reference TRBV7-9 and TRBJ2-5): DTGVSQNPRHKITKRGQNVTFRCDPISEHNRLYWYRQTLGQGPEFLTYFQNEAQLEKSRLLSDRFSAERPKGSFSTLEIQRTEQGDSAMYLCAIGTSGGGQETQYFGPGTRLLVL.

The chain combines TRBV7-8 with TRBJ1-2; a possible D gene is TRBD1 (5 bases). Germline V gives CDR1 SGHVS, CDR2 FQNEAQ. The CDR3 is made up of 14 amino acids. The V and J ends lost 3 bases and 2 bases respectively, with 10 bases between them. The CDR3 coding sequence is TGTGCCAGCAGCTTGGAGGGACGGAACTATGGCTACACCTTC. It encodes CASSLEGRNYGYTF.

The chain carries TRBV5-1 and TRBJ2-7, with 11 bases lining up with TRBD2. This CDR3 region has 15 residues. Trimming at V came to 5 bases and at J to 3 bases, leaving 7 bases not matched to a gene. Looked up from germline, CDR1 is SGHRS and CDR2 is YFSETQ. CDR3 in amino acids: CASRIAGGPSYEQYF. The CDR3 coding sequence is TGCGCCAGCAGGATAGCGGGAGGGCCTAGCTACGAGCAGTACTTC.

This chain connects TRBV5-1 to TRBJ2-1; tentative D call: TRBD2 (5 bases). CDR3 size: 13 residues. Looked up from germline, CDR1 is SGHRS and CDR2 is YFSETQ. Trimming shortened V by 4 bases and J by 5 bases, and 10 bases separated the two germline ends. The CDR3 loop reads CASSPDWNNEQFF. CDR3 nucleotides: TGCGCCAGCAGCCCGGACTGGAACAATGAGCAGTTCTTC.

The gene calls are TRBV18 and TRBJ2-7, with TRBD1 matching over 8 bases. CDR3 length: 14 residues. The trim removed 6 bases at V and 3 bases at J, leaving 7 bases unmatched. CDR1 KGHSH and CDR2 LQKENI come from the germline V gene. CDR3 sequence (DNA): TGTGCCAGCTCCGGACAGGGAAGAAGCTACGAGCAGTACTTC. This sequence encodes CASSGQGRSYEQYF.

The rearrangement uses TRBV28 and TRBJ2-5, with no clear D. Between the trimmed V and J ends, which lost 4 bases and 0 bases, there was a span of 3 bases. Germline values: CDR1 MDHEN, CDR2 SYDVKM. There are 12 residues in the CDR3. CDR3 coding DNA: TGTGCCAGCAGTTCGTACCAAGAGACCCAGTACTTC. Its translation is CASSSYQETQYF. Combining the CDR3 with reference TRBV28 and TRBJ2-5 gives the whole variable domain DVKVTQSSRYLVKRTGEKVFLECVQDMDHENMFWYRQDPGLGLRLIYFSYDVKMKEKGDIPEGYSVSREKKERFSLILESASTNQTSMYLCASSSYQETQYFGPGTRLLVL.

In DNA, the CDR3 is TGCAGCGTTGAGGGGGGACGGGGCGGGAGCAAACACTCCTACGAGCAGTACTTC. Residues: CSVEGGRGGSKHSYEQYF. The chain links TRBV29-1 to TRBJ2-7; 7 bases align to TRBD2. The CDR3 consists of 18 residues. V shed 3 bases and J 0 bases; nucleotides not matched to a gene: 17. Germline CDR1 SQVTM, CDR2 ANQGSEA.

The V and J genes are TRBV18 and TRBJ2-1, with 8 bases fitting TRBD1. CDR1 KGHSH and CDR2 LQKENI come from the germline V gene. The V and J ends lost 2 bases and 7 bases, in that order; junction bases with no gene match: 4. CDR3 length: 14 residues. CDR3 region: CASSPRQGQNEQFF. CDR3 coding DNA: TGTGCCAGCTCACCAAGACAGGGGCAGAATGAGCAGTTCTTC.

The chain uses TRBV6-2 or TRBV6-3 and TRBJ2-7; no definite D call. V lost 0 bases and J lost 3, with 15 bases in between. The germline V gene encodes CDR1 MNHEY and CDR2 SVGEGT. This CDR3 contains 16 residues. The CDR3 spells CASSYSTESPLYEQYF. Here the CDR3 DNA reads TGTGCCAGCAGTTACTCAACAGAGTCCCCCCTCTACGAGCAGTACTTC.

CDR3 in DNA: TGTGCCAGCAGCTTAGCGGCTTCCTACGAGCAGTACTTC. This sequence encodes CASSLAASYEQYF. This rearrangement joins TRBV7-3 to TRBJ2-7; D unresolved. The ends were cut back, 2 bases at V and 1 base at J, with 6 bases in the middle. From germline, CDR1 is SGHTA and CDR2 FQGTGA. This CDR3 spans 13 amino acids.